These 13 T cell receptor beta chains originate from one sample sequenced in a study of blood T cell repertoires in COVID-19 (dated by TCRdb to the early 2020s). Receptor libraries were prepared by the immunoSEQ multiplex PCR assay. TCRdb obtained this table from immuneACCESS and retained in-frame rearrangements with V and J assigned. These tables miss some clones; where compared with another copy, unresolved V genes account for less than half of the shortfall, and the remainder is unexplained. The sample contains fewer than 350,000 clones, around 85% of them found a single time. The ten largest clones capture less than 2.5% of the sample. Sequencing was performed on peripheral blood. These receptors were taken from a young woman who had recovered from COVID-19.

This chain links TRBV7-2 with TRBJ2-5; 8 nucleotides match TRBD2. The CDR3 loop spans 14 amino acids. The germline gives CDR1 SGHTA, CDR2 FQGNSA. The V gene end was trimmed by 6 bases and the J gene end by 1 base; junction bases not matched to a gene: 4. The CDR3 sequence is CASSPGGIQETQYF. The CDR3, as DNA: TGTGCCAGCAGTCCGGGGGGGATCCAAGAGACCCAGTACTTC.

The rearrangement uses TRBV11-3 and TRBJ2-5; D may be TRBD2 (6 bases). CDR1 is SGHNT and CDR2 is YENEEA in the germline V gene. The ends were cut back, 5 bases at V and 7 bases at J, with 14 bases in the middle. CDR3 length equals 13 residues. The CDR3 loop reads CASSLRHGGTQYF. CDR3 bases: TGTGCCAGCAGCCTCAGACACGGGGGGACCCAGTACTTC.

The J gene is TRBJ1-5, the V gene TRBV28, with unresolved D. Per the germline V gene, CDR1 is MDHEN and CDR2 is SYDVKM. The germline V and J ends were trimmed by 3 bases and 2 bases, with 11 bases remaining between them. The CDR3 spans 15 residues. CDR3: CASSFGIAGNQPQHF. CDR3 nucleotide sequence: TGTGCCAGCAGTTTCGGAATTGCGGGCAATCAGCCCCAGCATTTT.

The chain couples TRBV19 to TRBJ2-1; tentatively, D is TRBD1 (6 bases). The CDR3 runs to 15 residues. The germline V gene has CDR1 LNHDA and CDR2 SQIVND (reference sequence). Trimming pared 8 bases from V and 8 bases from J, leaving 22 bases between. The CDR3 sequence is CASGIGQGWIDEQFF. As DNA, the CDR3 is TGTGCCAGTGGGATCGGGCAGGGGTGGATCGATGAGCAGTTCTTC.

The chain recombines TRBV10-3 with TRBJ2-7; the match to TRBD1 covers 7 bases. From germline, CDR1 is ENHRY and CDR2 SYGVKD. This CDR3 is 15 amino acids long. V gave up 10 bases and J gave up 2 bases; unmatched junction bases: 14. CDR3 residues: CATIIQQGKPYEQYF. CDR3 nucleotide sequence: TGTGCCACGATAATTCAACAGGGGAAGCCCTACGAGCAGTACTTC.

V is TRBV28 and J is TRBJ2-1; D not resolved. Germline lookup yields CDR1 MDHEN and CDR2 SYDVKM. V was cut by 10 bases and J by 6 bases, with 13 bases left in between. The CDR3 contains 12 residues. The CDR3 loop reads CAIWASGNEQFF. As DNA, the CDR3 is TGTGCCATATGGGCCTCCGGCAATGAGCAGTTCTTC.

V usage is TRBV2 and J usage is TRBJ1-2; D might be TRBD1 (5 bases). The germline V gene has CDR1 SNHLY and CDR2 FYNNEI. The CDR3 loop spans 15 amino acids. The V end lost 2 bases, the J end lost 6 bases, and 16 bases lay between the germline ends. The DNA of the CDR3 is TGTGCCAGCAGTGAAAGTTCAGGCAGGGTGAATGGCTACACCTTC. It is translated as CASSESSGRVNGYTF. Full variable domain (outside the CDR3, taken from reference TRBV2 and TRBJ1-2): EPEVTQTPSHQVTQMGQEVILRCVPISNHLYFYWYRQILGQKVEFLVSFYNNEISEKSEIFDDQFSVERPDGSNFTLKIRSTKLEDSAMYFCASSESSGRVNGYTFGSGTRLTVV.

V is TRBV4-1 and J is TRBJ1-1; possible D gene TRBD1, 6 bases. The V gene's germline CDR1 is MGHRA and CDR2 YSYEKL. The CDR3 has 14 residues. The V end lost 0 bases, the J end lost 7 bases, and 12 bases lay between the germline ends. The CDR3 coding sequence is TGCGCCAGCAGCCAAGAGGACAGAAGAAATGAAGCTTTCTTT. This codes for CASSQEDRRNEAFF.

The V gene is TRBV5-1, the J gene TRBJ2-7, with D maybe TRBD2 (6 bases). This CDR3 has 11 residues. With 5 bases removed from V and 3 bases from J, the gap between germline ends came to 6 bases. Germline CDR1 SGHRS, CDR2 YFSETQ. The CDR3 sequence: CASRDYYEQYF. For the CDR3, the DNA is TGCGCCAGCAGGGACTACTACGAGCAGTACTTC.

This clone was seen a few times. Additional DNA sequences in this sample encode the identical CDR3. The CDR3 nucleotides read TGTGCCAGCTCACCGACAGGCGGGAACACTGAAGCTTTCTTT. Residues: CASSPTGGNTEAFF. The rearrangement links TRBV18 to TRBJ1-1; D may be TRBD1 (6 bases). The V gene lost 3 bases and the J gene lost 1 base, with 9 bases spanning the gap. Germline CDR1 reads KGHSH; CDR2 reads LQKENI. The CDR3 extends over 14 amino acids.

This clone appeared once. CDR3 bases: TGCAGCGTTCGGGTCGAGAACACTGAAGCTTTCTTT. Translating gives CSVRVENTEAFF. The V and J genes are TRBV29-1 and TRBJ1-1; D remains unclear. This CDR3 region has 12 residues. V was trimmed by 5 bases and J by 1 base, leaving 8 bases between them. CDR1 and CDR2 from the germline V gene are SQVTM and ANQGSEA.

V usage is TRBV24-1 and J usage is TRBJ1-5; 7 nucleotides match TRBD1. The CDR3 sequence is 16 residues long. V lost 3 bases to trimming and J lost 2 bases; unmatched junction nucleotides: 6. Germline CDR1 reads KGHDR; CDR2 reads SFDVKD. CDR3 nucleotides: TGTGCCACCAGTGATCCGAATGGACAGGGCAATCAGCCCCAGCATTTT. This sequence encodes CATSDPNGQGNQPQHF.

This chain links TRBV9 with TRBJ2-1; 10 bases align to TRBD2. Germline V CDR1 and CDR2: SGDLS, YYNGEE. J was trimmed by 7 bases and V by 2 bases; bases with no gene match: 6. The CDR3 consists of 15 residues. The CDR3 loop is CASSVRASGRNEQFF. The CDR3 region has the DNA TGTGCCAGCAGCGTCCGGGCTAGCGGGAGAAATGAGCAGTTCTTC.